This T cell receptor (beta chain) was captured by sequencing in a study of blood T cell repertoires in COVID-19. Study information: Both acute and convalescent COVID-19 samples were obtained from the United States, Italy and Spain. PBMCs, B-cell-depleted T cells, or T cells provided the cDNA or gDNA that made up the material.

This clone was counted a single time. Participants reported their clinical history, and cohort assignment relied on those reports. TCRdb keeps only in-frame clones here, not all; method: immunoSEQ multiplex PCR. Among about 200,000 clones listed, roughly 80% were seen once. Germline CDR1 is MNHEY and CDR2 is SVGAGI. V lost 4 bases to trimming and J lost 6 bases, with 3 bases between them. This CDR3 spans 11 amino acids. Sequencing was carried out using PBMCs or T cells enriched from blood (not recorded which). The rearrangement uses TRBV6-5 and TRBJ1-4; D gene ambiguous. The clonotype was recovered from a woman aged 45 to 65 who had been exposed to COVID-19. The CDR3 sequence is CASSSYEKLFF. Here the CDR3 DNA reads TGTGCCAGCAGTTCCTATGAAAAACTGTTTTTT.